A selection of T cell receptor beta chains follows, all from one sample in a study of cytomegalovirus exposure and HLA in healthy donors. Assay: immunoSEQ multiplex PCR; the TCRdb copy retains only in-frame clones and omits some. Of around 220,000 clones in the sample, 85% to 90% were seen once. The sequencing input was PBMCs. Every receptor here comes from a woman between 18 and 29 years old in good health and CMV-seronegative. Both conserved end residues are part of each CDR3. D genes are given only for firm matches. Expanded clones get a size class; other rows say once, few or many, or leave the size out.

>NA|TRBJ2-3|NA|TRBV7-2
TGTGCCAGCAGTCTCAGGGATAGCACAGATACGCAGTATTTT
CASSLRDSTDTQYF
>NA|TRBJ2-2|TRBD1|TRBV5-6
TGTGCCAGCAGCTGGGACAGGGGGCCCGGGGAGCTGTTTTTT
CASSWDRGPGELFF
>NA|TRBJ2-2|NA|TRBV4-1
TGCGCCAGCAGGACAAGATACCCTCCGCTACAGGACAACCGGCCGGGGGAGCTGTTTTTT
CASRTRYPPLQDNRPGELFF
>once|TRBJ2-3|NA|TRBV18
TGTGCCAGCTCCCCAGAGATCACAGATACGCAGTATTTT
CASSPEITDTQYF
>once|TRBJ1-5|NA|TRBV6-1
TGTGCCAGCAGTGTACAGGGATCTCAGCCCCAGCATTTT
CASSVQGSQPQHF
>NA|TRBJ2-5|NA|TRBV28
TGTGCCAGCAGTTATACAGGCCACCAAGAGACCCAGTACTTC
CASSYTGHQETQYF
>NA|TRBJ1-2|TRBD1|TRBV11-2
TGTGCCAGCAGCTTAGTGTGGCTGGGACAGGGCGCCATTGGCTACACCTTC
CASSLVWLGQGAIGYTF
>NA|TRBJ2-2|TRBD1|TRBV2
TGTGCCAGCAGTGGGGACAGGGGTAATGAGTATTACACCGGGGAGCTGTTTTTT
CASSGDRGNEYYTGELFF
>NA|TRBJ2-3|NA|TRBV5-1
TGCGCCAGCAGCTTGGCCGCACTAGAAGCCGATACGCAGTATTTT
CASSLAALEADTQYF
>NA|TRBJ1-4|TRBD1|TRBV5-4
TGTGCCAGCAGCCCGAACAGGGGTGAAAAACTGTTTTTT
CASSPNRGEKLFF
>NA|TRBJ1-1|TRBD1|TRBV19
TGTGCCAGAGGTCGCCGGACAGGGTCCAAACCTGAAGCTTTCTTT
CARGRRTGSKPEAFF
>NA|TRBJ1-1|TRBD1|TRBV7-9
TGTGCCAGCAGCTACCATCCAGGGGGCATGAGGGACACTGAAGCTTTCTTT
CASSYHPGGMRDTEAFF
>NA|TRBJ2-1|TRBD1|TRBV7-9
TGTGCCAGCAGCGTACCGGGACAGGGGATTAATGAGCAGTTCTTC
CASSVPGQGINEQFF
>NA|TRBJ1-1|NA|TRBV27
TGTGCCAGCGGCCTACAGGGCACTGAAGCTTTCTTT
CASGLQGTEAFF
>NA|TRBJ2-1|NA|TRBV7-9
TGTGCCAGCAGCTTCAGGGGCCAATACAATGAGCAGTTCTTC
CASSFRGQYNEQFF
>once|TRBJ1-2|TRBD1|TRBV5-6
TGTGCCAGCAGCTCCGGGACAGGGGGCAACTATGGCTACACCTTC
CASSSGTGGNYGYTF
>NA|TRBJ2-7|NA|TRBV18
TGTGCCAGCTCACAACTTTACAGGGTGGGTGTGAACGAGCAGTACTTC
CASSQLYRVGVNEQYF
>NA|TRBJ2-1|TRBD2|TRBV2
TGTGCCAAGGGACTAGCGGGAGGAAATGAGCAGTTCTTC
CAKGLAGGNEQFF
>NA|TRBJ2-7|TRBD2|TRBV11-3
TGTGCCAGCAGCTTAGGTAGCGGGCCCGCCTACGAGCAGTACTTC
CASSLGSGPAYEQYF
>NA|TRBJ2-1|NA|TRBV5-1
TGCGCCAGCAGCTGGGGAGGCGGGCACAATGAGCAGTTCTTC
CASSWGGGHNEQFF
>NA|TRBJ2-7|NA|TRBV7-6
TGTGCCAGCAGCTTTGGCGGTTCCTACGAGCAGTACTTC
CASSFGGSYEQYF
>NA|TRBJ2-1|TRBD1|TRBV5-1
TGCGCCAGCAGCTCCCTGAAAAATACAGGGGGCGCCAACCGGGAGCAGTTCTTC
CASSSLKNTGGANREQFF
>NA|TRBJ2-1|NA|TRBV19
TGTGCCAGTAGTAGAGCGGCCTCCTACAATGAGCAGTTCTTC
CASSRAASYNEQFF
>once|TRBJ2-3|NA|TRBV11-3
TGTGCCAGCAGCCGGGACTCTTCTAGCACAGATACGCAGTATTTT
CASSRDSSSTDTQYF
>NA|TRBJ2-4|TRBD1|TRBV5-4
TGTGCCAGCAGCTCAGACAGGGTCCAAAACATTCAGTACTTC
CASSSDRVQNIQYF
>NA|TRBJ2-3|TRBD2|TRBV28
TGTGCCAGCAGTTTATTAGGGACTAGCGGGTGGAAGGATACGCAGTATTTT
CASSLLGTSGWKDTQYF
>NA|TRBJ1-1|NA|TRBV27
TGTGCCAGCAGTTTAGCAGGGATGTTGGCTGAAGCTTTCTTT
CASSLAGMLAEAFF
>NA|TRBJ2-7|TRBD1|TRBV28
TGTGCCAGCAGTTCGGGACAGGGGGCCTTCGAGCAGTACTTC
CASSSGQGAFEQYF
>NA|TRBJ2-3|NA|TRBV5-1
TGCGCCAGCAGCTTGGAAGTAGCTTGGTCAGATACGCAGTATTTT
CASSLEVAWSDTQYF
>NA|TRBJ1-1|TRBD1|TRBV6-1
TGTGCCAGCAGTGAGGGACAGGACATGAACACTGAAGCTTTCTTT
CASSEGQDMNTEAFF
>NA|TRBJ1-2|TRBD1|TRBV28
TGTGCCAGCAGGACAAGGACAGGGGGCGCGAGGGGCTACACCTTC
CASRTRTGGARGYTF
>NA|TRBJ2-6|NA|TRBV28
TGTGCCAGCAGTCCCCCGGGGGGCGCTGGGGCCAACGTCCTGACTTTC
CASSPPGGAGANVLTF
>NA|TRBJ1-1|NA|TRBV19
TGTGCCAGTAGTTCGCGGGTGATCGCTGAAGCTTTCTTT
CASSSRVIAEAFF
>NA|TRBJ2-5|NA|TRBV7-2
TGTGCCAGCAGCTTAGTCGGGGGGCGAGAGACCCAGTACTTC
CASSLVGGRETQYF
>NA|TRBJ2-3|TRBD1|TRBV7-3
TGTGCCAGCAGCCCAACAGGGGGCGCCCCAGATACGCAGTATTTT
CASSPTGGAPDTQYF
>NA|TRBJ2-1|TRBD2|TRBV28
TGTGCCAGCAGGAATCCCGGGACTAGCGCCTACAATGAGCAGTTCTTC
CASRNPGTSAYNEQFF
>NA|TRBJ1-1|NA|TRBV7-2
TGTGCCAGCAGCTTATACAGGGAGTGGAACACTGAAGCTTTCTTT
CASSLYREWNTEAFF
>NA|TRBJ2-7|TRBD2|TRBV7-6
TGTGCCAGCAGCTTAGCACCTAGCGGGAGCTCCTCCTACGAGCAGTACTTC
CASSLAPSGSSSYEQYF
>NA|TRBJ2-7|TRBD1|TRBV11-2
TGTGCCAGCAGCTTTGGTTTACAGGGGGTATACGAGCAGTACTTC
CASSFGLQGVYEQYF
>NA|TRBJ2-7|TRBD1|TRBV27
TGTGCCAGCAGTTTACGCCTGGGTTGGGGAGGACAGGGGACCTTTGAGCAGTACTTC
CASSLRLGWGGQGTFEQYF
>NA|TRBJ2-7|TRBD2|TRBV6-6
TGTGCCAGCAGTTCGACTAGCGGGAGGTACGACCAGTACTTC
CASSSTSGRYDQYF
>once|TRBJ2-3|TRBD1|TRBV4-3
TGCGCCAGCAGCCAGAAGACAGGGGGCAGAGATACGCAGTATTTT
CASSQKTGGRDTQYF
>NA|TRBJ2-1|TRBD2|TRBV9
TGTGCCAGCAGCGTGTCTAGCGGGGGCAATGAGCAGTTCTTC
CASSVSSGGNEQFF
>NA|TRBJ2-7|TRBD1|TRBV7-2
TGTGCCAGCAGCTTAGACTGGGGACAGGGTCGGGAGCAGTACTTC
CASSLDWGQGREQYF
>once|TRBJ2-5|TRBD1|TRBV5-6
TGTGCCAGCAGCTTGGGACAGGGACGAAGGGAGACCCAGTACTTC
CASSLGQGRRETQYF
>NA|TRBJ1-2|NA|TRBV5-6
TGTGCCAGCAGCCCCCTCCCTCGCAGGGCCCTCTATGGCTACACCTTC
CASSPLPRRALYGYTF
>NA|TRBJ2-5|NA|TRBV7-9
TGTGCCAGCAGCTTAGCGTCCAGCCAAGAGACCCAGTACTTC
CASSLASSQETQYF
>NA|TRBJ2-1|TRBD2|TRBV5-1
TGCGCCAGCATGGGACTAGCGGGAGTTTCTTACAATGAGCAGTTCTTC
CASMGLAGVSYNEQFF
>NA|TRBJ2-7|TRBD1|TRBV11-3
TGTGCCAGCAGCTTAGAGGACGCTGACAGGGACCACGAGCAGTACTTC
CASSLEDADRDHEQYF
>once|TRBJ1-2|TRBD1|TRBV7-2
TGTGCCAGCAGCTTTTCCAGGGGGAATGGCTACACCTTC
CASSFSRGNGYTF
>NA|TRBJ2-1|TRBD2|TRBV28
TGTGCCAGCAGTCGTTTGGTTTTAGCGGGAGGGCTTAATAATGAGCAGTTCTTC
CASSRLVLAGGLNNEQFF
>NA|TRBJ2-1|NA|TRBV5-4
TGTGCCAGCAGCTTGGAAATGCGGGTAGCGGCCAGCTCCTACAATGAGCAGTTCTTC
CASSLEMRVAASSYNEQFF
>once|TRBJ1-5|NA|TRBV2
TGTGCCAGCGAATTCGGGGGAAATCAGCCCCAGCATTTT
CASEFGGNQPQHF
>NA|TRBJ2-3|NA|TRBV7-3
TGTGCCAGCAGCTTAAGGAGGGGAGATACGCAGTATTTT
CASSLRRGDTQYF
>NA|TRBJ2-2|NA|TRBV5-6
TGTGCCAGCAGCTTGGGCAGGGTGTCGACCGGGGAGCTGTTTTTT
CASSLGRVSTGELFF